Listed below are T cell receptor beta chains from one sample, sequenced in a study of T-cell reconstitution after alpha-beta-depleted transplantation in children. In TCRdb, the PCR reads were re-called with MiXCR into one record per CDR3 protein. The sample holds 600,000 or so distinct CDR3 sequences, roughly 24% seen once. The sequences come from PBMCs, mostly from graft donor cells, collected 360 days after TCRalphabeta/CD19-depleted stem cell transplant. These TCRs come from a boy younger than two who had a stem cell transplant for acute myeloid leukemia, so the T cells may come from the graft donor. Each CDR3 is given with its conserved first and last residue. A D gene is named only where the DNA matches it firmly. Expanded clones get a size class; other rows say once, few or many, or leave the size out.

clone size: many
V gene: TRBV7-7
J gene: TRBJ2-5
D gene: TRBD1
CDR3 DNA: TGTGCCAGCAGCTTAATAGGCACAGGGGGTGAAGAGACCCAGTACTTC
CDR3 protein: CASSLIGTGGEETQYF

clone size: -
V gene: TRBV12-3/TRBV12-4
J gene: TRBJ2-1
D gene: TRBD2
CDR3 DNA: TGTGCCAGCAGGTCGGGTCCGGGACTAGCTAGCAATGAGCAGTTCTTC
CDR3 protein: CASRSGPGLASNEQFF

clone size: -
V gene: TRBV6-2/TRBV6-3
J gene: TRBJ2-2
D gene: TRBD2
CDR3 DNA: TGTGCCAGCAGTTATGGACTAGGTCCCGGGGAGCTGTTTTTT
CDR3 protein: CASSYGLGPGELFF

clone size: few
V gene: TRBV29-1
J gene: TRBJ2-5
D gene: -
CDR3 DNA: TGCAGCGTTGCAGGGACCCTCCAAGAGACCCAGTACTTC
CDR3 protein: CSVAGTLQETQYF

clone size: many
V gene: TRBV9
J gene: TRBJ2-3
D gene: -
CDR3 DNA: TGTGCCAGCAGCGTAGGTCCTTGGGAGGATACGCAGTATTTT
CDR3 protein: CASSVGPWEDTQYF

clone size: few
V gene: TRBV20-1
J gene: TRBJ2-1
D gene: -
CDR3 DNA: TGCAGTGCTACACCTTATCAGGGACCGACCTACAATGAGCAGTTCTTC
CDR3 protein: CSATPYQGPTYNEQFF

clone size: -
V gene: TRBV20-1
J gene: TRBJ2-7
D gene: TRBD1
CDR3 DNA: TGCAGTGCTAGAGATCCCAGGGGGCAATCCTACGAGCAGTACTTC
CDR3 protein: CSARDPRGQSYEQYF

clone size: many
V gene: TRBV6-5
J gene: TRBJ2-7
D gene: -
CDR3 DNA: TGTGCCAGCAGTTACCAGAGCTCCTACGAGCAGTACTTC
CDR3 protein: CASSYQSSYEQYF

clone size: few
V gene: TRBV12-3/TRBV12-4
J gene: TRBJ1-2
D gene: -
CDR3 DNA: TGTGCCAGCAGTTTCGGGGACGCTCATGGCTACACCTTC
CDR3 protein: CASSFGDAHGYTF

clone size: few
V gene: TRBV20-1
J gene: TRBJ1-2
D gene: -
CDR3 DNA: TGCAGTGCTAGAGCAATTTCCTACACCTTC
CDR3 protein: CSARAISYTF

clone size: -
V gene: TRBV4-3
J gene: TRBJ2-5
D gene: TRBD2
CDR3 DNA: TGCGCCAGCAGCCGCACGAGGACTAGCGGGGGAAAAGAGACCCAGTACTTC
CDR3 protein: CASSRTRTSGGKETQYF

clone size: few
V gene: TRBV29-1
J gene: TRBJ1-5
D gene: TRBD1
CDR3 DNA: TGCAGCGCTATGACAGGGACGGGCAATCAGCCCCAGCATTTT
CDR3 protein: CSAMTGTGNQPQHF

clone size: -
V gene: TRBV12-3/TRBV12-4
J gene: TRBJ2-1
D gene: TRBD1
CDR3 DNA: TGTGCCAGCACCTGGGGAGGGACAGGGCCCTACAATGAGCAGTTCTTC
CDR3 protein: CASTWGGTGPYNEQFF

clone size: -
V gene: TRBV20-1
J gene: TRBJ1-5
D gene: TRBD1
CDR3 DNA: TGCAGTGGGGAACAGGGGCTCAATCAGCCCCAGCATTTT
CDR3 protein: CSGEQGLNQPQHF

clone size: few
V gene: TRBV15
J gene: TRBJ2-1
D gene: -
CDR3 DNA: TGTGCCACCAGCAGAGATCTCATTTCAGGACACAACTACAATGAGCAGTTCTTC
CDR3 protein: CATSRDLISGHNYNEQFF

clone size: many
V gene: TRBV2
J gene: TRBJ2-1
D gene: TRBD2
CDR3 DNA: TGTGCCAGCAGGCTCCGAGGGACTAGCAACAGTGAGCAGTTCTTC
CDR3 protein: CASRLRGTSNSEQFF

clone size: few
V gene: TRBV5-1
J gene: TRBJ1-1
D gene: -
CDR3 DNA: TGCGCCAGCAGCTTCGCGGAAATGAACACTGAAGCTTTCTTT
CDR3 protein: CASSFAEMNTEAFF

clone size: many
V gene: TRBV11-2
J gene: TRBJ2-1
D gene: -
CDR3 DNA: TGTGCCAGCAGCTCAATAAATGAGCAGTTCTTC
CDR3 protein: CASSSINEQFF

clone size: -
V gene: TRBV10-3
J gene: TRBJ1-1
D gene: TRBD1
CDR3 DNA: TGTGCCATCGGGGACAGGGCGAGGGACACTGAAGCTTTCTTT
CDR3 protein: CAIGDRARDTEAFF

clone size: -
V gene: TRBV12-3/TRBV12-4
J gene: TRBJ1-2
D gene: TRBD1
CDR3 DNA: TGTGCCAGCAGTTTCCACCCCCGGGACAGTAACTATGGCTACACCTTC
CDR3 protein: CASSFHPRDSNYGYTF

clone size: -
V gene: TRBV6-5
J gene: TRBJ2-1
D gene: -
CDR3 DNA: TGTGCCAGCAGTACGAACAATGAGCAGTTCTTC
CDR3 protein: CASSTNNEQFF

clone size: few
V gene: TRBV29-1
J gene: TRBJ1-5
D gene: -
CDR3 DNA: TGCAGCGTTTTGGGGGCTGACAATCAGCCCCAGCATTTT
CDR3 protein: CSVLGADNQPQHF

clone size: -
V gene: TRBV7-2
J gene: TRBJ1-2
D gene: -
CDR3 DNA: TGTGCCAGCAGCTCGCCGACGGGCTATGGCTACACCTTC
CDR3 protein: CASSSPTGYGYTF

clone size: many
V gene: TRBV4-3
J gene: TRBJ2-6
D gene: -
CDR3 DNA: TGCGCCAGCAGCCACCATCGGTCTGGGGCCAACGTCCTGACTTTC
CDR3 protein: CASSHHRSGANVLTF

clone size: few
V gene: TRBV29-1
J gene: TRBJ2-1
D gene: TRBD2
CDR3 DNA: TGCAGCGTTGATTTCCCCCTAGCGGGAGACTTCCACAATGAGCAGTTCTTC
CDR3 protein: CSVDFPLAGDFHNEQFF

clone size: -
V gene: TRBV20-1
J gene: TRBJ1-1
D gene: TRBD1
CDR3 DNA: TGCAGTGCTTTTCCCTCCAGGGGGCCTGAGACTGAAGCTTTCTTT
CDR3 protein: CSAFPSRGPETEAFF

clone size: -
V gene: TRBV7-2
J gene: TRBJ1-4
D gene: -
CDR3 DNA: TGTGCCAGCAGCCCCGAGCGGGGGGAACTGTTTTTT
CDR3 protein: CASSPERGELFF

clone size: -
V gene: TRBV3-1
J gene: TRBJ2-7
D gene: TRBD1
CDR3 DNA: TGTGCCAGCAGCCCTCGACCGGGCAGGGGGCGCAGGTCGAGCGAGCAGTACTTC
CDR3 protein: CASSPRPGRGRRSSEQYF

clone size: -
V gene: TRBV6-1
J gene: TRBJ1-6
D gene: -
CDR3 DNA: TGTGCCAGCAAGAGAAAATTTGATAATTCACCCCTCCACTTT
CDR3 protein: CASKRKFDNSPLHF

clone size: few
V gene: TRBV6-5
J gene: TRBJ2-4
D gene: -
CDR3 DNA: TGTGCCAGCAGTTACCTGACCTCCTCGGGGAACATTCAGTACTTC
CDR3 protein: CASSYLTSSGNIQYF

clone size: few
V gene: TRBV30
J gene: TRBJ2-7
D gene: -
CDR3 DNA: TGTGCCTGGAGTGTCATCGGCGTGCCCCGTGCATCCTACGAGCAGTACTTC
CDR3 protein: CAWSVIGVPRASYEQYF

clone size: -
V gene: TRBV11-3
J gene: TRBJ2-1
D gene: -
CDR3 DNA: TGTGCCAGCAGCTCCTGGGGGGCCGATGACCGGTTCTTC
CDR3 protein: CASSSWGADDRFF

clone size: few
V gene: TRBV5-5
J gene: TRBJ1-3
D gene: -
CDR3 DNA: TGTGCCAGCAGCTTAGGAGGAAAACTCTCTGGAAACACCATATATTTT
CDR3 protein: CASSLGGKLSGNTIYF